This T cell receptor (beta chain) emerged from a study of cytomegalovirus exposure and HLA in healthy donors. Study-level results: A later analysis, which compared TCR beta chains of equal frequency, found the HLA-associated ones more clonally expanded. In an earlier analysis, most TCR beta V segments were productive about 87% or about 30% of the time. Later analysis associated a missense DCLRE1C variant with TCR beta V- and J-gene trimming.

Primers: 60 Vbeta forward and 13 Jbeta reverse. TCRdb keeps only in-frame clones here, not all; method: immunoSEQ multiplex PCR. The sample gives about 160,000 clones, approximately 86% of which show up once; around 1.8% is in the top ten. To note about this clone: Its specificity is not known.

The source of this sequence is a woman under 30 in good health and CMV-seronegative. Material: PBMCs.

The CDR3 here is CASGLTGDSPLHF. For the CDR3, the DNA is TGTGCCAGCGGTCTTACAGGGGATTCACCCCTCCACTTT. V is TRBV14 and J is TRBJ1-6; TRBD1 matches 7 bases. Trimming at V came to 8 bases and at J to 8 bases, leaving 6 bases not matched to a gene. This CDR3 is 13 amino acids long. Germline-derived CDR1 and CDR2 are SGHDN and FVKESK.